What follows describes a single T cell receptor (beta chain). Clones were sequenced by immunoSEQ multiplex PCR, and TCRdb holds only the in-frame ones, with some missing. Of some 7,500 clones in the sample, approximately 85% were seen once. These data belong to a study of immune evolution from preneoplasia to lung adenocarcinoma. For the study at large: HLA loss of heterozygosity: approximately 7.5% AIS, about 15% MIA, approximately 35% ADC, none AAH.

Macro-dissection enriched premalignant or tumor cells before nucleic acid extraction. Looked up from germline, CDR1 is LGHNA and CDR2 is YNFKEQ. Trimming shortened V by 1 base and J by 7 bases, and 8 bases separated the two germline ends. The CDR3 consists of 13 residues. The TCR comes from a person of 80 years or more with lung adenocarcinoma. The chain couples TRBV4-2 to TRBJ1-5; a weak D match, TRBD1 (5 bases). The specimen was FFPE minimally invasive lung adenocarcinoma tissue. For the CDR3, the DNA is TGTGCCAGCAGCCAAGCGGGGGAACAGCCCCAGCATTTT. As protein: CASSQAGEQPQHF.